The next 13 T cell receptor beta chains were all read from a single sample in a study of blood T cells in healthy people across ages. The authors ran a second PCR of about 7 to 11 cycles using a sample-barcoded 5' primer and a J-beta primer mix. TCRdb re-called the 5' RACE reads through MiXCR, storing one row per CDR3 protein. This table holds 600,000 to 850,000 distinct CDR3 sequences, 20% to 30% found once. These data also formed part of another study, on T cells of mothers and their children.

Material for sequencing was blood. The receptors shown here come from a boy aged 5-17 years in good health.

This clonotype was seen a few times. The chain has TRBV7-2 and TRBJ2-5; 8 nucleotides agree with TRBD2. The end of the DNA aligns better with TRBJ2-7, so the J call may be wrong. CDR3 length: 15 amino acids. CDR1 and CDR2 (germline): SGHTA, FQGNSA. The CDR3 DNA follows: TGTGCCAGCAGCTTAGGTGCTAGCGGGCTCTACGAGCAGTACTTC. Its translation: CASSLGASGLYEQYF.

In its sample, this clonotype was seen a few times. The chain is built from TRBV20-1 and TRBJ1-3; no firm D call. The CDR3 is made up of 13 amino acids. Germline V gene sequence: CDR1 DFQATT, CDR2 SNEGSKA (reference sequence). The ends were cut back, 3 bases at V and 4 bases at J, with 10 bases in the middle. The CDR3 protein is CSASGQKGNTIYF. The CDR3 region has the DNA TGCAGTGCTAGCGGCCAGAAAGGAAACACCATATATTTT.

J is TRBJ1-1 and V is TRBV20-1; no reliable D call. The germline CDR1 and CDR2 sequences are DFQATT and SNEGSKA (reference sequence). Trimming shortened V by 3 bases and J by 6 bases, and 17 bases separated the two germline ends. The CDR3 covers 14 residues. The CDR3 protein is CSARLQNRAAEAFF. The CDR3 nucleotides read TGCAGTGCTAGGTTGCAGAATCGAGCCGCTGAAGCTTTCTTT.

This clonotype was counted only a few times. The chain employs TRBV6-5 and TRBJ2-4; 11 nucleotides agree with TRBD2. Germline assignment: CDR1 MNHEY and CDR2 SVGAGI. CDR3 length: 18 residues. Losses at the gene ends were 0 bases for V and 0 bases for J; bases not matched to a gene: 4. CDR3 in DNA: TGTGCCAGCAGTTACTCAACTAGCGGGGGTACAGCCAAAAACATTCAGTACTTC. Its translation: CASSYSTSGGTAKNIQYF.

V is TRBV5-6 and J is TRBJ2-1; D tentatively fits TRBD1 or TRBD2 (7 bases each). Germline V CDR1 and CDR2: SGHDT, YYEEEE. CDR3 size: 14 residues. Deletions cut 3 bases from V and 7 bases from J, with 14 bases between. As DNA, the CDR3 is TGTGCCAGCAGCTATCAGGGGGGGTTTAATGAGCAGTTCTTC. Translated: CASSYQGGFNEQFF.

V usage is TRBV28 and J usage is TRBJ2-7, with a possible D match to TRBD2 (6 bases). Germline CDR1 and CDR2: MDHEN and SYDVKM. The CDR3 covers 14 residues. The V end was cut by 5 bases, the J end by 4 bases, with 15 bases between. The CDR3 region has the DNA TGTGCCAGCAGTCTGCCCGGGGGTGAGTACGAGCAGTACTTC. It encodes CASSLPGGEYEQYF.

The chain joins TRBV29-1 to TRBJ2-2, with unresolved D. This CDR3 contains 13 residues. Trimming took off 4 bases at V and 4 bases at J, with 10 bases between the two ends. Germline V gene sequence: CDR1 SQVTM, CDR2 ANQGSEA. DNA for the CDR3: TGCAGCGTTGTAGGTGGATTCACCGGGGAGCTGTTTTTT. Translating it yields CSVVGGFTGELFF.

CDR3 loop: CASSYSLRETQYF. The CDR3 region has the DNA TGTGCCAGCAGTTACTCTCTGAGGGAGACCCAGTACTTC. This chain links TRBV6-2 or TRBV6-3 with TRBJ2-5; D ambiguous. V gave up 0 bases and J gave up 5 bases, with 7 bases separating them. Germline CDR1 is MNHEY and CDR2 is SVGEGT. CDR3 length: 13 residues.

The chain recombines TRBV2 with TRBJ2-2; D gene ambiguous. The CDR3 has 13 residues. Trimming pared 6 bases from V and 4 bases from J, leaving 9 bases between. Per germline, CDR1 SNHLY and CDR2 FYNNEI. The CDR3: CASRATPTGELFF. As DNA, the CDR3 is TGTGCCAGCAGAGCCACTCCCACCGGGGAGCTGTTTTTT.

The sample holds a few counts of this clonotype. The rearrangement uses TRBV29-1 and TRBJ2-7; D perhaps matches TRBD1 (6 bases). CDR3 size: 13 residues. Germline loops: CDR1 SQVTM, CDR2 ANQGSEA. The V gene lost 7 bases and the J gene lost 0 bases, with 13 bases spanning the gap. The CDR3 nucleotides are TGCAGCGCCGAAACAGGGAGCTCCTACGAGCAGTACTTC. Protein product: CSAETGSSYEQYF.

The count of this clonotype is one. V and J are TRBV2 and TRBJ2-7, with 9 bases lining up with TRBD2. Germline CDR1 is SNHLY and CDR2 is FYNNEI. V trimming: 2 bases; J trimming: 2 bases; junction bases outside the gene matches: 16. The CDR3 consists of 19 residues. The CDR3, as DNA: TGTGCCAGCAGTGAATTCTTTCCAGCGGGGGGCTCGTCAACCTACGAGCAGTACTTC. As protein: CASSEFFPAGGSSTYEQYF. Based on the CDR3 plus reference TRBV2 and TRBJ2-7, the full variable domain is EPEVTQTPSHQVTQMGQEVILRCVPISNHLYFYWYRQILGQKVEFLVSFYNNEISEKSEIFDDQFSVERPDGSNFTLKIRSTKLEDSAMYFCASSEFFPAGGSSTYEQYFGPGTRLTVT.

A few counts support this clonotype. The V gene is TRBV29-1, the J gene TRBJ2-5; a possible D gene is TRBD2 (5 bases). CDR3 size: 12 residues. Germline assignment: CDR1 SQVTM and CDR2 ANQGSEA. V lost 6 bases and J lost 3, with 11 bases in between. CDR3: CSVERAEETQYF. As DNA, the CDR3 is TGCAGCGTAGAAAGAGCGGAAGAGACCCAGTACTTC.

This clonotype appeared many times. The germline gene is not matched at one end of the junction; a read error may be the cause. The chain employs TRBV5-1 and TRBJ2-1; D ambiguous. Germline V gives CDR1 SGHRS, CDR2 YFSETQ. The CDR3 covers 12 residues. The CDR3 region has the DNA TGTGCCAGCAGTCTCCTAGGCAATGAGCAGTTCTTC. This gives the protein CASSLLGNEQFF.